One T cell receptor beta chain is described in this entry. Per germline, CDR1 MDHEN and CDR2 SYDVKM. The CDR3 is 13 residues long. With 7 bases clipped from V and 6 bases from J, the junction kept 7 bases outside the gene matches. PBMCs yielded sorted CD4+ and CD8+ T cells. The sample originates from a study of CD8+ T cells in alopecia areata. RNA extraction and reverse transcription yielded cDNA as sequencing template. Some clones are missing from TCRdb's copy, which holds only in-frame ones; the method was immunoSEQ multiplex PCR. The data contain 130,000 to 150,000 clones, more than 45% of them seen just once; the ten biggest clones take up about 6.4%.

The chain recombines TRBV28 with TRBJ2-7; 9 bases map to TRBD1. The source is a human donor with alopecia areata. The sequencing input was CD4+ T cells sorted from blood. CDR3 region: CASNPGQGPEQYF. The CDR3 bases are TGTGCCAGCAATCCGGGACAGGGTCCCGAGCAGTACTTC.